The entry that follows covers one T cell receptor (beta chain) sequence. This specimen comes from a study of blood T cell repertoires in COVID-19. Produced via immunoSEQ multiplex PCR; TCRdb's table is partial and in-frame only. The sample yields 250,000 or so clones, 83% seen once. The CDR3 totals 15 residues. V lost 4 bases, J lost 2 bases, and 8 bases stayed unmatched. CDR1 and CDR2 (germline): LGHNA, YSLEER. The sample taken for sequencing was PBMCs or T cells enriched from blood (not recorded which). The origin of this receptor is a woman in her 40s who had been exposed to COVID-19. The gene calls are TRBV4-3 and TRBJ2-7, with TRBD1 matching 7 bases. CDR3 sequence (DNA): TGCGCCAGCAGCCGCTTCCGGGACAGAGCCTACGAGCAGTACTTC. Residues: CASSRFRDRAYEQYF.